What follows describes a single T cell receptor beta chain. Its antigen remains unidentified. No qualities accompany the bases; no much larger clone lies one base away. The record originates from a study of blood T cell repertoires in COVID-19 (dated by TCRdb to 2018 to 2021). Regarding the complete study: Samples from collaborators originated in the United States, Italy and Spain and spanned both the acute and convalescent phases of COVID-19. The prospective study material was composed of cDNA or gDNA derived from T cells, B-cell-depleted T cells, or PBMCs. Subjects who had been exposed to COVID-19, were actively infected with it, or had recovered from it provided the deeply sampled blood TCRbeta repertoires that made up the dataset. The repertoires were made available in a free public database intended to serve as a resource for research on the immune response to SARS-CoV-2. Samples were obtained from the ongoing ImmuneRACE study (first 160 participants) and from some 1,200 subjects provided by 6 global collaborators. A de-identified subject ID, COVID-19 status, age in years and sex were almost always included in the sample metadata. HLA class I and class II types, where available, came from metadata supplied by the sample provider rather than from assay-based typing.

Overall study outcomes, separate from this receptor: Clinical and demographic metadata were provided uncurated, with the amount varying by source and participant.

CDR1 and CDR2, looked up from the germline V gene (reference sequence), are SGHKS and YYEKEE. The CDR3 sequence holds 15 residues, the cysteine and phenylalanine included. Only the CDR3 region is kept as DNA, spanning 45 bases read in frame from base 1. V is cut back by 1 base and J by 12 bases, with 9 bases in the junction unmatched. TCRbeta CDR3 regions were amplified from genomic DNA by means of the immunoSEQ Assay, a bias-controlled multiplex PCR. The study's processing was this. Nucleated cell counts per sample were estimated from amplification of reference gene primers within the assay. To quantify the absolute abundance of each unique TCRbeta CDR3 rearrangement, sequence reads were collapsed and filtered. For each sample, productive Simpson clonality was calculated as the square root of Simpson's diversity index over productive rearrangements. Drawn from immuneACCESS, this table holds only the in-frame rearrangements with V and J called that TCRdb kept. Clones are partly lost; checked studies trace under half to an unresolved V gene and leave the rest unexplained. The V and J calls and clone size were taken over from that table, and D and trimming were inferred from the DNA. The sample records nearly 50,000 clones, approximately 85% of which are singletons. The top ten hold approximately 15% of the sample.

Whole blood was collected in K2EDTA tubes by collaborating institutions according to the institutions' own protocols. For TCRbeta analysis, collaborators shipped samples in one of three forms: frozen whole blood, isolated PBMCs, or DNA extracted from either of those sample types. Material for sequencing was peripheral blood. The sequence is built from TRBV5-5 and TRBJ2-1; TRBD2 agrees with 11 junctional bases. This TCR derives from a human donor in a cohort sampled during active COVID-19. Here is the DNA: TGTGCCAGCAGCTTGAACCTAGCGGGAGGCATAGGGCAGTTCTTC. Translated, it reads CASSLNLAGGIGQFF. Where the CDR3 stops, the reference TRBV5-5 and TRBJ2-1 genes take over; the full variable domain is DAGVTQSPTHLIKTRGQQVTLRCSPISGHKSVSWYQQVLGQGPQFIFQYYEKEERGRGNFPDRFSARQFPNYSSELNVNALLLGDSALYLCASSLNLAGGIGQFFGPGTRLTVL.